This TCR beta chain is from a study of blood T cell repertoires in COVID-19. Study as a whole: Sources were T cells, B-cell-depleted T cells, or PBMCs; the material itself was cDNA or gDNA.

The assay was immunoSEQ multiplex PCR, and TCRdb's table has in-frame clones only and misses some. The sample comprises 85,000 to 100,000 clones, around 84% of which are singletons, and 10% to 15% rests with the top ten. The V and J ends lost 3 bases and 1 base respectively, with 11 bases between them. The germline V gene has CDR1 MDHEN and CDR2 SYDVKM. The CDR3 length is 15 residues. This sequence joins TRBV28 and TRBJ2-3; D perhaps matches TRBD1 (5 bases). The sample comprised peripheral blood. The TCR was taken from a woman aged 60-75 years in a cohort sampled during active or convalescent COVID-19. CDR3 amino acids: CASSLVIGGTDTQYF. CDR3 bases: TGTGCCAGCAGTTTGGTAATAGGGGGCACAGATACGCAGTATTTT.